This T cell receptor (beta chain) comes out of a study of CD8 T cells in ankylosing spondylitis. There are many counts of this clonotype. The antigen is not known. Molecular-barcoded quantitative 5'-RACE produced these TCR beta libraries. TCRdb recomputed calls from the 5' RACE reads with MiXCR, one row per CDR3 protein. Here the sample spans 450,000 to 550,000 distinct CDR3 sequences, roughly 5% being singletons. Study results and limitations: Characteristic of ankylosing spondylitis blood, it appeared, was a TCR beta motif comprising about eight highly homologous variants. According to the report, clones linked to the disease were significantly enriched in matched synovial fluid samples taken from ankylosing spondylitis patients. With a CD8+ phenotype, disease-linked clones were relatively rare in peripheral blood.

This receptor was obtained from a male donor with ankylosing spondylitis. Sequenced sample: blood, either unsorted or a sorted T cell fraction (not recorded which).

The CDR3 sequence is CASSWRAEETQYF. Written as DNA, the CDR3 is TGTGCCAGCAGTTGGAGGGCGGAAGAGACCCAGTACTTC. The V gene is TRBV12-3 or TRBV12-4, the J gene TRBJ2-5; weak D call: TRBD2 (6 bases). The V end lost 4 bases, the J end lost 3 bases, and 9 bases lay between the germline ends. This CDR3 contains 13 residues.